The rows below give T cell receptor beta chains drawn from one sample of a study of T cell responses to AZD1222 COVID-19 vaccine. Clones were read by immunoSEQ multiplex PCR, and TCRdb kept only the in-frame ones, dropping some. This table holds 150,000 to 180,000 clones, roughly nine tenths found once. The sample consisted of peripheral blood, taken on day 0 of MenACWY control vaccination. These receptor sequences come from an adult in good health. The CDR3 runs from the conserved cysteine through the conserved F or W. The order of the fields is J gene, clone size, V gene, D gene, CDR3 DNA, CDR3 protein. The D gene is left open where the match is weak. Some rows have no size entry. The others give once, few or many, or a class for an expanded clone.

j_call: TRBJ2-6
clone_size: .
v_call: TRBV6-6
d_call: TRBD1
cdr3_nt: TGTGCCAGCAGTCGGAGGACCGGGACAGGATTCTCTGGGGCCAACGTCCTGACTTTC
cdr3_aa: CASSRRTGTGFSGANVLTF

j_call: TRBJ2-4
clone_size: .
v_call: TRBV5-3
d_call: TRBD2
cdr3_nt: TGTGCCAGAAGTCCCGGGGGGGATAGAATAGTCGCCAAAAACATTCAGTACTTC
cdr3_aa: CARSPGGDRIVAKNIQYF

j_call: TRBJ1-1
clone_size: .
v_call: TRBV2
d_call: .
cdr3_nt: TGTGCCAGCAGCCCCTTATTAGATGGGGCTTTCTTT
cdr3_aa: CASSPLLDGAFF

j_call: TRBJ2-1
clone_size: .
v_call: TRBV19
d_call: .
cdr3_nt: TGTGCCAGTAGTATAGATTGGAGGCAGGGAAGGTCCAATGAGCAGTTCTTC
cdr3_aa: CASSIDWRQGRSNEQFF

j_call: TRBJ1-3
clone_size: .
v_call: TRBV5-5
d_call: TRBD1
cdr3_nt: TGTGCCAGCAGCCTGGACAGGGCACTCTCTGGAAACACCATATATTTT
cdr3_aa: CASSLDRALSGNTIYF

j_call: TRBJ1-4
clone_size: .
v_call: TRBV5-1
d_call: .
cdr3_nt: TGCGCCAGCAGCTTAGGTCTTCGGCCCGAAAAACTGTTTTTT
cdr3_aa: CASSLGLRPEKLFF

j_call: TRBJ1-2
clone_size: .
v_call: TRBV7-9
d_call: .
cdr3_nt: TGTGCCAGCAGCTTACAGGGAATCTATGGCTACACCTTC
cdr3_aa: CASSLQGIYGYTF

j_call: TRBJ2-1
clone_size: .
v_call: TRBV27
d_call: .
cdr3_nt: TGTGCCAGCAGGGCCGCAGCGGCACTACCCCCCTGGGGTGAGCAGTTCTTC
cdr3_aa: CASRAAAALPPWGEQFF

j_call: TRBJ1-4
clone_size: .
v_call: TRBV6-5
d_call: .
cdr3_nt: TGTGCCAGCAGCGACTTGGGTGAAAAACTGTTTTTT
cdr3_aa: CASSDLGEKLFF

j_call: TRBJ1-1
clone_size: once
v_call: TRBV5-4
d_call: .
cdr3_nt: TGTGCCAGCAGCGGACAACAGGGCACCAACACTGAAGCTTTCTTT
cdr3_aa: CASSGQQGTNTEAFF

j_call: TRBJ2-1
clone_size: .
v_call: TRBV6-5
d_call: .
cdr3_nt: TGTGCCAGCAGCTCAGGGGGGTTGCCCTACAATGAGCAGTTCTTC
cdr3_aa: CASSSGGLPYNEQFF

j_call: TRBJ1-1
clone_size: .
v_call: TRBV30
d_call: TRBD1
cdr3_nt: TGTGCCTGGAGTGATACAGGGGGGGCTTTCTTT
cdr3_aa: CAWSDTGGAFF

j_call: TRBJ2-1
clone_size: once
v_call: TRBV7-2
d_call: .
cdr3_nt: TGTGCCAGCAGCCCATTTGGGGGGTTGATTATCTACAATGAGCAGTTCTTC
cdr3_aa: CASSPFGGLIIYNEQFF

j_call: TRBJ1-2
clone_size: once
v_call: TRBV6-5
d_call: .
cdr3_nt: TGTGCCAGCAGTTACGCCAGGGAGGGCTATGGCTACACCTTC
cdr3_aa: CASSYAREGYGYTF

j_call: TRBJ1-1
clone_size: .
v_call: TRBV7-9
d_call: .
cdr3_nt: TGTGCCAGCAGCTTAACTCTGATCACTGAAGCTTTCTTT
cdr3_aa: CASSLTLITEAFF

j_call: TRBJ1-1
clone_size: .
v_call: TRBV6-2/TRBV6-3
d_call: .
cdr3_nt: TGTGCCAGCAGTACGCCGAGGGGCCAGGGGATCATGAACACTGAAGCTTTCTTT
cdr3_aa: CASSTPRGQGIMNTEAFF

j_call: TRBJ1-6
clone_size: .
v_call: TRBV18
d_call: .
cdr3_nt: TGTGCCAGCTCACCAACGACTCGGGGGGAGTCACCCCTCCACTTT
cdr3_aa: CASSPTTRGESPLHF

j_call: TRBJ2-2
clone_size: .
v_call: TRBV6-1
d_call: .
cdr3_nt: TGTGCCAGCAGTGAAATACCTTTGACAGGCATCAACACCGGGGAGCTGTTTTTT
cdr3_aa: CASSEIPLTGINTGELFF

j_call: TRBJ2-6
clone_size: .
v_call: TRBV18
d_call: TRBD1
cdr3_nt: TGTGCCAGCTCGTGGACAGGCATCTCTGGGGCCAACGTCCTGACTTTC
cdr3_aa: CASSWTGISGANVLTF

j_call: TRBJ1-3
clone_size: .
v_call: TRBV20-1
d_call: .
cdr3_nt: TGCAGTGCTAGTACAGGGAGTGGAAACACCATATATTTT
cdr3_aa: CSASTGSGNTIYF

j_call: TRBJ2-7
clone_size: .
v_call: TRBV5-1
d_call: .
cdr3_nt: TGCGCCAGCAGCTTGGCCGACAGGTCCTACGAGCAGTACTTC
cdr3_aa: CASSLADRSYEQYF

j_call: TRBJ1-1
clone_size: few
v_call: TRBV7-3
d_call: .
cdr3_nt: TGTGCCAGCAGCTCCGGGGAGGGCCTTATGAACACTGAAGCTTTCTTT
cdr3_aa: CASSSGEGLMNTEAFF

j_call: TRBJ1-4
clone_size: .
v_call: TRBV19
d_call: .
cdr3_nt: TGTGCCAGTAGTACCCTGACAGTAGCAACTAATGAAAAACTGTTTTTT
cdr3_aa: CASSTLTVATNEKLFF

j_call: TRBJ1-4
clone_size: .
v_call: TRBV10-2
d_call: .
cdr3_nt: TGCGCCAGCAGTGAGGGGGAAAAACTGTTTTTT
cdr3_aa: CASSEGEKLFF

j_call: TRBJ2-7
clone_size: .
v_call: TRBV9
d_call: .
cdr3_nt: TGTGCCAGCAGCGATGGGCCGGGGCGGGCGACCTACGAGCAGTACTTC
cdr3_aa: CASSDGPGRATYEQYF

j_call: TRBJ1-5
clone_size: .
v_call: TRBV28
d_call: .
cdr3_nt: TGTGCCAGCAAAGTTAGGCGGGCAGGGGACAATCAGCCCCAGCATTTT
cdr3_aa: CASKVRRAGDNQPQHF

j_call: TRBJ1-2
clone_size: .
v_call: TRBV30
d_call: .
cdr3_nt: TGTGCCTGGAGGCAGGCGGCTTTGTATGGCTACACCTTC
cdr3_aa: CAWRQAALYGYTF

j_call: TRBJ2-5
clone_size: .
v_call: TRBV6-5
d_call: .
cdr3_nt: TGTGCCAGCAGCTTCCCGGGGGCAGAGACCCAGTACTTC
cdr3_aa: CASSFPGAETQYF

j_call: TRBJ2-1
clone_size: .
v_call: TRBV5-1
d_call: .
cdr3_nt: TGCGCCAGCAGCTTCCTAGCGTCCACCTCCTACAATGAGCAGTTCTTC
cdr3_aa: CASSFLASTSYNEQFF

j_call: TRBJ2-7
clone_size: once
v_call: TRBV7-2
d_call: TRBD2
cdr3_nt: TGTGCCAGCAGCTTAGACGCGGGAGGAAGGGAGCAGTACTTC
cdr3_aa: CASSLDAGGREQYF

j_call: TRBJ1-1
clone_size: .
v_call: TRBV6-5
d_call: .
cdr3_nt: TGTGCCAGCATTAGTGTAGGGGTGAGAAACACTGAAGCTTTCTTT
cdr3_aa: CASISVGVRNTEAFF

j_call: TRBJ2-2
clone_size: .
v_call: TRBV4-3
d_call: .
cdr3_nt: TGCGCCAGCAGCCAAGGGAGACAGGGAGGCACCGGGGAGCTGTTTTTT
cdr3_aa: CASSQGRQGGTGELFF

j_call: TRBJ2-4
clone_size: .
v_call: TRBV6-7
d_call: .
cdr3_nt: TGTGCCAGCCCGGCCCGAATAGCCAAAAACATTCAGTACTTC
cdr3_aa: CASPARIAKNIQYF

j_call: TRBJ1-1
clone_size: .
v_call: TRBV5-1
d_call: .
cdr3_nt: TGCGCCAGCAGCTTGGGCGACCGAGGCACTGAAGCTTTCTTT
cdr3_aa: CASSLGDRGTEAFF

j_call: TRBJ2-5
clone_size: .
v_call: TRBV12-3/TRBV12-4
d_call: .
cdr3_nt: TGTGCCAGCAGTTTTCCAGAAGAGACCCAGTACTTC
cdr3_aa: CASSFPEETQYF

j_call: TRBJ1-1
clone_size: .
v_call: TRBV12-5
d_call: TRBD1
cdr3_nt: TGTGCTAGTGGTTTGGGCCGGACAGGGTGGCTCAACACTGAAGCTTTCTTT
cdr3_aa: CASGLGRTGWLNTEAFF

j_call: TRBJ1-3
clone_size: .
v_call: TRBV6-5
d_call: .
cdr3_nt: TGTGCCAGCAGTTACCGGGGGGAAGCTGGAAACACCATATATTTT
cdr3_aa: CASSYRGEAGNTIYF

j_call: TRBJ1-3
clone_size: .
v_call: TRBV6-5
d_call: .
cdr3_nt: TGTGCCGGGGGCAGGAGCTCTGGAAACACCATATATTTT
cdr3_aa: CAGGRSSGNTIYF

j_call: TRBJ2-1
clone_size: .
v_call: TRBV11-2
d_call: .
cdr3_nt: TGTGCCAGCGGGGAGGTATACAATGAGCAGTTCTTC
cdr3_aa: CASGEVYNEQFF

j_call: TRBJ1-1
clone_size: .
v_call: TRBV11-3
d_call: .
cdr3_nt: TGTGCCAGCAGCTGGAACACTGAAGCTTTCTTT
cdr3_aa: CASSWNTEAFF

j_call: TRBJ1-1
clone_size: once
v_call: TRBV29-1
d_call: .
cdr3_nt: TGCAGCGTTGTGGCCAGGCCGATCTCCACTGAAGCTTTCTTT
cdr3_aa: CSVVARPISTEAFF

j_call: TRBJ1-1
clone_size: .
v_call: TRBV3-1/TRBV3-2
d_call: .
cdr3_nt: TGTGCCAGCAGCCAGCCGGGTTCGGGCGATTTAGCTTTCTTT
cdr3_aa: CASSQPGSGDLAFF

j_call: TRBJ1-2
clone_size: .
v_call: TRBV6-1
d_call: .
cdr3_nt: TGTGCCAGCAGTGAATCTTTCGACTATGGCTACACCTTC
cdr3_aa: CASSESFDYGYTF

j_call: TRBJ1-6
clone_size: few
v_call: TRBV27
d_call: TRBD1
cdr3_nt: TGTGCCATATGCTGGGACAGCGGTCGTGATTCACCCCTCCACTTT
cdr3_aa: CAICWDSGRDSPLHF

j_call: TRBJ1-1
clone_size: .
v_call: TRBV29-1
d_call: .
cdr3_nt: TGCAGCGTTGAGGGGGTTGAAGCTTTCTTT
cdr3_aa: CSVEGVEAFF

j_call: TRBJ2-7
clone_size: .
v_call: TRBV11-3
d_call: .
cdr3_nt: TGTGCCAGCAGCATTACTTGGGGGAGTGACCTCTACGAGCAGTACTTC
cdr3_aa: CASSITWGSDLYEQYF